The sequence of this T cell receptor (beta chain) was determined in a study of shared clonotypes between healthy human individuals. At the deep level, the assay was run. Assay used: immunoSEQ multiplex PCR; TCRdb lists only in-frame clones, some missing. Of 550,000 to 700,000 clones in the sample, around 73% are singletons; the top ten hold 1.5% to 2%. A few counts support this clone. The antigen remains undetermined. Study-wide findings and caveats: Sampling covered blood only; tissue repertoires likely differ.

Trimming shortened V by 0 bases and J by 0 bases, and 8 bases separated the two germline ends. CDR3 length equals 15 residues. Germline CDR1 and CDR2: MNHNS and SASEGT. Donors, healthy HIV-negative adults, lacked recent acute infections or vaccinations. It was into CD45RA+ naive and CD45RA-negative memory subsets that the CD4+ cells were split. The sample was memory CD4+ T cells sorted from blood. Subset indicated: CD45RA-negative fraction. This clonotype was sampled from a young woman in good health. V and J are TRBV6-1 and TRBJ2-5, with D possibly matching TRBD2 (6 bases). The CDR3 region is CASSEALAYQETQYF. DNA of the CDR3: TGTGCCAGCAGTGAAGCTCTAGCGTACCAAGAGACCCAGTACTTC.